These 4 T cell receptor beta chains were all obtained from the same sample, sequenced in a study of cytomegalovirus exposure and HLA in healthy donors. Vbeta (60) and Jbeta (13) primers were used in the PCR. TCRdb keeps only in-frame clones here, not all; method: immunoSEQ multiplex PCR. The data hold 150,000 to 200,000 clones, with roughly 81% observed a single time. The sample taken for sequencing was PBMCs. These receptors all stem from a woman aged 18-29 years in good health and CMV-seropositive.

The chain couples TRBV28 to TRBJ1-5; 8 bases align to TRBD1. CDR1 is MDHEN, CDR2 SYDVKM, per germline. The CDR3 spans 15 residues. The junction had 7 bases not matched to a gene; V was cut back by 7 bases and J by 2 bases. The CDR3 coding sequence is TGTGCCAGCACTCTGACAGGGGCAGGCAATCAGCCCCAGCATTTT. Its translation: CASTLTGAGNQPQHF.

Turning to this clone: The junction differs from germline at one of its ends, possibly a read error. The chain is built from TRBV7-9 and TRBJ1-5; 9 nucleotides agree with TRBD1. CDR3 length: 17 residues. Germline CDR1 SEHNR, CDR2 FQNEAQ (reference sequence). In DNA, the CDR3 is TGTTCCAGCAGCCCCTCGTGGGGACAGGGCCTCAATCAGCCCCAGCATTTT. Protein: CSSSPSWGQGLNQPQHF.

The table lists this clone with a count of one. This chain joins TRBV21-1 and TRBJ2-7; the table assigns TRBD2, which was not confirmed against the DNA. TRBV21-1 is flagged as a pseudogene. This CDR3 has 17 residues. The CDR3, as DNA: TGTGCCAGCAGCAAACTGGCTAGCGGGGGACCCTCCTACGAGCAGTACTTC. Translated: CASSKLASGGPSYEQYF.

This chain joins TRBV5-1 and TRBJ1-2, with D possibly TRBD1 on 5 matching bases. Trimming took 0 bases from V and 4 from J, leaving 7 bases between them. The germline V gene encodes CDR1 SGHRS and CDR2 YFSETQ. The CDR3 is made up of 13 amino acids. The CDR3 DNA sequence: TGCGCCAGCAGCTTGGACGACAGCTATGGCTACACCTTC. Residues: CASSLDDSYGYTF.